The clone carrying this TCR beta chain was seen ten or more times. MiXCR, applied by TCRdb to the PCR reads, yields one record per CDR3 protein. The data show over 600,000 distinct CDR3 sequences, with less than 20% seen just once and roughly 0.9% held by the top ten. This sample stems from a study of molecular identifiers for immune sequencing clone quantification. This CDR3 spans 16 amino acids. Germline loops: CDR1 SGHDN, CDR2 FVKESK. The V and J ends lost 4 bases and 2 bases respectively, with 18 bases between them. The sequencing sample was made of naive CD8+ T cells from blood, with Jurkat cell RNA spiked in. The subset: FACS-sorted CD8+CD4-CCR7+CD45RA+ naive T cells. The genes are TRBV14 and TRBJ2-7; no clear D gene. This receptor was taken from a human donor in good health. Some libraries in this study had Jurkat cell RNA spiked in. The CDR3 loop reads CASSPKRTRRAYEQYF. In nucleotides, the CDR3 is TGTGCCAGCAGCCCGAAACGGACCAGAAGGGCCTACGAGCAGTACTTC.